This T cell receptor beta chain is drawn from a study of T cells after yellow fever vaccination. Notes on the study in general: Although most clonotypes did not, a small share appeared in both CD4 and CD8 compartments.

This clonotype showed up just a few times. The target antigen is unknown. The ends were cut back, 1 base at V and 8 bases at J, with 12 bases in the middle. The CDR3 sequence is 14 residues long. The TCR cDNA carried a universal primer site and UMIs from 5'RACE template switching. TCRdb re-derived calls from the 5' RACE reads in MiXCR, one entry per CDR3 protein. The table includes some 120,000 distinct CDR3 sequences, 12% to 15% detected once. The chain employs TRBV12-3 or TRBV12-4 and TRBJ2-4; D possibly uses TRBD1 or TRBD2 (6 bases each). This specimen consisted of CD8+ T cells sorted from PBMCs, obtained 5 days after the yellow fever booster vaccination. The receptor was isolated from a man aged 18 to 29 who received the YFV17D yellow fever vaccine. In nucleotides, the CDR3 is TGTGCCAGCAGTTTAGGGGGGGCCGGGGACATTCAGTACTTC. This encodes CASSLGGAGDIQYF.